Presented here are 26 T cell receptor beta chains from one specimen sequenced in a study of graft-versus-host responses after intestinal transplantation. The protocol was immunoSEQ multiplex PCR, while the TCRdb copy is restricted to in-frame clones and leaves out a portion. The sample lists tens of thousands of clones, 92% occurring once. This specimen was bone marrow, taken roughly 110 weeks after intestinal transplantation. The receptors stem from a human patient who received an intestinal transplant, so some T cells may come from the graft donor.

This clone has a handful of counts. The J gene is TRBJ2-4, the V gene TRBV5-4; TRBD1 might be the D (6 bases). CDR1 and CDR2 from the germline V gene are SGHNT and YYREEE (reference sequence). V was trimmed by 4 bases and J by 5 bases, leaving 16 bases between them. This CDR3 region has 15 residues. The CDR3 region has the DNA TGTGCCAGCAGCGTAAACACAGGGTCGGAAAACATTCAGTACTTC. Amino acid sequence: CASSVNTGSENIQYF.

This chain uses TRBV4-1 with TRBJ1-4; D may be TRBD1 (6 bases). V was shortened by 2 bases and J by 4 bases, with 14 bases between the two germline ends. The CDR3 runs 16 residues. CDR1 is MGHRA and CDR2 is YSYEKL in the germline V gene. CDR3 amino acids: CASSQSGQPGNEKLFF. In DNA, the CDR3 is TGCGCCAGCAGCCAATCCGGACAGCCGGGTAATGAAAAACTGTTTTTT.

The rearrangement links TRBV9 to TRBJ1-2; 11 positions agree with TRBD1. The V gene's germline CDR1 is SGDLS and CDR2 YYNGEE. V trimming: 4 bases; J trimming: 5 bases; junction bases outside the gene matches: 7. This CDR3 region has 15 residues. The DNA of the CDR3 is TGTGCCAGCAGCCCACGGACAGGGGGCGATTATGGCTACACCTTC. It translates to CASSPRTGGDYGYTF.

This rearrangement joins TRBV7-9 to TRBJ2-7, with D tentatively TRBD2 (5 bases). CDR1 SEHNR and CDR2 FQNEAQ come from the germline V gene (reference sequence). This CDR3 region has 16 residues. V lost 1 base and J 0 bases, leaving 13 bases between the germline ends. CDR3 amino acids: CASSLGFSASSYEQYF. The CDR3 DNA sequence: TGTGCCAGCAGCTTAGGGTTTAGCGCGAGCTCCTACGAGCAGTACTTC.

CDR3: CASKDSTNSPLHF. For the CDR3, the DNA is TGCGCCAGCAAGGACTCAACAAATTCACCCCTCCACTTT. The chain joins TRBV5-1 to TRBJ1-6; no reliable D call. V gave up 6 bases and J gave up 7 bases, with 11 bases separating them. Germline V CDR1 and CDR2: SGHRS, YFSETQ. The CDR3 has 13 amino acids.

The rearrangement joins TRBV15 to TRBJ2-5, with D maybe TRBD2 (6 bases). The germline gives CDR1 LNHNV, CDR2 YYDKDF (reference sequence). This CDR3 is built from 11 residues. Trimming removed 6 bases from V and 4 bases from J, with 6 bases in between. The CDR3 sequence: CATSSGETQYF. In nucleotides, the CDR3 is TGTGCCACCAGTAGCGGAGAGACCCAGTACTTC.

The chain carries TRBV5-1 and TRBJ2-6, with D possibly matching TRBD1 (6 bases). Looked up from germline, CDR1 is SGHRS and CDR2 is YFSETQ. The CDR3 runs to 15 residues. V was shortened by 4 bases and J by 2 bases, with 10 bases between the two germline ends. The CDR3 bases are TGCGCCAGCAGCGACTCAGGGGCTGGGGCCAACGTCCTGACTTTC. It codes for CASSDSGAGANVLTF.

The chain has TRBV6-1 and TRBJ1-1, with D possibly matching TRBD1 (5 bases). The CDR3 is made up of 14 amino acids. Germline CDR1 reads MNHNS; CDR2 reads SASEGT. The germline V and J ends were trimmed by 5 bases and 4 bases, with 14 bases remaining between them. CDR3 in amino acids: CASSWGRVGTEAFF. In DNA form, the CDR3 reads TGTGCCAGCAGTTGGGGCAGGGTAGGCACTGAAGCTTTCTTT.

This clone has only a few counts. V usage is TRBV10-3 and J usage is TRBJ1-5, with TRBD1 matching over 7 bases. This CDR3 comprises 17 residues. Germline V lookup: CDR1 ENHRY, CDR2 SYGVKD. The J segment lost 4 bases and the V segment lost 6 bases, leaving 15 bases of the junction unmatched. Here the CDR3 reads CAIRWESLGGANQPQHF. DNA of the CDR3: TGTGCCATCAGGTGGGAGAGTTTAGGGGGCGCAAATCAGCCCCAGCATTTT.

The rearrangement joins TRBV7-9 to TRBJ2-7; 11 bases are a match to TRBD2. Germline values: CDR1 SEHNR, CDR2 FQNEAQ (reference sequence). CDR3 length: 15 residues. V shed 2 bases, J shed 3 bases, and the junction held 3 bases outside the gene matches. The CDR3: CASSLKLAGVYEQYF. In DNA form, the CDR3 reads TGTGCCAGCAGCTTAAAACTAGCGGGAGTCTACGAGCAGTACTTC.

This clone was recorded only once. The chain employs TRBV2 and TRBJ2-7; 13 positions match TRBD2. Germline values: CDR1 SNHLY, CDR2 FYNNEI. This CDR3 comprises 15 residues. Germline trimming cut 5 bases from V and 3 bases from J; bases unmatched to any gene: 4. CDR3 loop: CASSILAGGGYEQYF. The CDR3 DNA reads TGTGCCAGCAGTATACTAGCGGGGGGGGGCTACGAGCAGTACTTC.

V is TRBV6-5 and J is TRBJ2-7, with D tentatively TRBD1 or TRBD2 (5 bases each). CDR1 is MNHEY, CDR2 SVGAGI, per germline. Trimming removed 7 bases from V and 0 bases from J, with 16 bases in between. The CDR3 consists of 15 residues. CDR3 residues: CASNSLGARSYEQYF. CDR3 nucleotide sequence: TGTGCCAGCAACAGCCTCGGGGCCCGCTCCTACGAGCAGTACTTC.

The chain carries TRBV14 and TRBJ1-5; TRBD1 might be the D (5 bases). V was clipped by 1 base and J by 6 bases, with 7 bases between them. Germline CDR1 SGHDN, CDR2 FVKESK. The CDR3 is 13 amino acids. CDR3 region: CASSQVGGQPQHF. The CDR3 nucleotides are TGTGCCAGCAGCCAAGTTGGGGGTCAGCCCCAGCATTTT.

In this sample, this clone turned up a few times. The chain uses TRBV18 and TRBJ2-2, with D unclear. This CDR3 has 13 amino acids. The germline CDR1 and CDR2 sequences are KGHSH and LQKENI. The ends were cut back, 2 bases at V and 5 bases at J, with 6 bases in the middle. The CDR3 loop reads CASSPDQTGELFF. The CDR3 region has the DNA TGTGCCAGCTCACCAGACCAGACCGGGGAGCTGTTTTTT.

V and J are TRBV27 and TRBJ2-3; 11 bases are shared with TRBD2. J lost 2 bases, V lost 8 bases, and 6 bases had no gene match. The CDR3 runs to 15 residues. Germline CDR1 MNHEY, CDR2 SMNVEV (reference sequence). The CDR3 nucleotides are TGTGCCAGCCTCCCGGGACTAGCGGACACAGATACGCAGTATTTT. Its protein product is CASLPGLADTDTQYF.

This chain uses TRBV18 with TRBJ2-6; D possibly corresponds to TRBD1 (5 bases). Trimming shortened V by 1 base and J by 4 bases, and 14 bases separated the two germline ends. Looked up from germline, CDR1 is KGHSH and CDR2 is LQKENI. The CDR3 length is 17 residues. Here the CDR3 reads CASSPLVQGTGANVLTF. CDR3 bases: TGTGCCAGCTCACCACTAGTTCAGGGAACCGGGGCCAACGTCCTGACTTTC.

The chain carries TRBV25-1 and TRBJ2-5; the D gene is possibly TRBD2 (5 bases). The CDR3 extends over 13 amino acids. The germline V and J ends were trimmed by 3 bases and 0 bases, with 5 bases remaining between them. Per the germline V gene, CDR1 is MGHDK and CDR2 is SYGVNS. CDR3 sequence reads: CASSEDYQETQYF. CDR3 nucleotide sequence: TGTGCCAGCAGTGAGGACTACCAAGAGACCCAGTACTTC.

The gene calls are TRBV6-5 and TRBJ2-7; D is unclear. V shed 0 bases and J shed 2 bases, with 11 bases lying between them. The CDR3 length is 15 residues. Per the germline V gene, CDR1 is MNHEY and CDR2 is SVGAGI. The CDR3 region is CASSYSSRATYEQYF. The CDR3 DNA reads as TGTGCCAGCAGTTACTCGAGCCGGGCCACCTACGAGCAGTACTTC.

This rearrangement joins TRBV6-1 to TRBJ1-1; the D is unclear. The germline CDR1 and CDR2 sequences are MNHNS and SASEGT. This CDR3 is 11 amino acids long. Trimming pared 4 bases from V and 5 bases from J, leaving 5 bases between. The CDR3 protein is CASSAGTEAFF. In nucleotides, the CDR3 is TGTGCCAGCAGTGCCGGGACTGAAGCTTTCTTT.

The chain joins TRBV9 to TRBJ2-7; 7 nucleotides line up with TRBD1. V trimming: 3 bases; J trimming: 0 bases; junction bases outside the gene matches: 6. This CDR3 spans 15 amino acids. CDR1 SGDLS and CDR2 YYNGEE come from the germline V gene. For the CDR3, the DNA is TGTGCCAGCAGCGCCAGGGGACAGTCCTCCTACGAGCAGTACTTC. Translating it yields CASSARGQSSYEQYF.

The chain's CDR3 is CASSWGSTDTQYF. The CDR3 DNA reads TGTGCCAGCAGCTGGGGCAGCACAGATACGCAGTATTTT. V usage is TRBV7-3 and J usage is TRBJ2-3; possible D gene TRBD1, 5 bases. The germline V and J ends were trimmed by 4 bases and 0 bases, with 5 bases remaining between them. This CDR3 has 13 residues. In germline, CDR1 is SGHTA, CDR2 FQGTGA.

The rearrangement uses TRBV7-9 and TRBJ2-7; TRBD1 matches at 10 bases. CDR1 and CDR2 from the germline V gene are SEHNR and FQNEAQ (reference sequence). Trimming removed 5 bases from V and 6 bases from J; junction bases left unmatched: 7. This CDR3 is 14 amino acids long. Here the CDR3 DNA reads TGTGCCAGCAGCCGCGGGACAGGGGATCGCGAGCAGTACTTC. Amino acids: CASSRGTGDREQYF. The full variable domain, its missing parts supplied by reference TRBV7-9 and TRBJ2-7, is DTGVSQNPRHKITKRGQNVTFRCDPISEHNRLYWYRQTLGQGPEFLTYFQNEAQLEKSRLLSDRFSAERPKGSFSTLEIQRTEQGDSAMYLCASSRGTGDREQYFGPGTRLTVT.

The chain has TRBV2 and TRBJ2-7; 9 bases fit TRBD1. CDR3 size: 14 residues. Germline values: CDR1 SNHLY, CDR2 FYNNEI. Losses at the gene ends were 4 bases for V and 5 bases for J; bases not matched to a gene: 6. In DNA form, the CDR3 reads TGTGCCAGCAGTGCAGGGACAGGGCAGGACGAGCAGTACTTC. Its translation: CASSAGTGQDEQYF.

The sample holds a few counts of this clone. CDR3 nucleotides: TGTGCCAGCAGCTTAGCGCACGGACTAGCGGGGTACAATGAGCAGTTCTTC. Its translation: CASSLAHGLAGYNEQFF. This rearrangement joins TRBV7-2 to TRBJ2-1; 12 positions match TRBD2. Germline-derived CDR1 and CDR2 are SGHTA and FQGNSA. The CDR3 runs 17 residues. V shed 0 bases, J shed 4 bases, and the junction held 4 bases outside the gene matches.

The chain combines TRBV15 with TRBJ2-1; 14 bases are a match to TRBD2. Per germline, CDR1 LNHNV and CDR2 YYDKDF (reference sequence). The CDR3 totals 17 residues. The J segment lost 9 bases and the V segment lost 2 bases, leaving 9 bases of the junction unmatched. This chain's CDR3 is CATSRTTGTSGSREQFF. CDR3 nucleotides: TGTGCCACCAGCAGAACCACCGGGACTAGCGGGAGTCGTGAGCAGTTCTTC.

This clone appeared once. The chain joins TRBV5-4 to TRBJ2-1; the match to TRBD2 covers 10 bases. The CDR3 is 12 amino acids. CDR1 is SGHNT and CDR2 is YYREEE in the germline V gene (reference sequence). V gave up 10 bases and J gave up 9 bases; unmatched junction bases: 7. The CDR3 nucleotides are TGTGCCTCTAGCGGGAGCTTCAGTGAGCAGTTCTTC. This gives the protein CASSGSFSEQFF.